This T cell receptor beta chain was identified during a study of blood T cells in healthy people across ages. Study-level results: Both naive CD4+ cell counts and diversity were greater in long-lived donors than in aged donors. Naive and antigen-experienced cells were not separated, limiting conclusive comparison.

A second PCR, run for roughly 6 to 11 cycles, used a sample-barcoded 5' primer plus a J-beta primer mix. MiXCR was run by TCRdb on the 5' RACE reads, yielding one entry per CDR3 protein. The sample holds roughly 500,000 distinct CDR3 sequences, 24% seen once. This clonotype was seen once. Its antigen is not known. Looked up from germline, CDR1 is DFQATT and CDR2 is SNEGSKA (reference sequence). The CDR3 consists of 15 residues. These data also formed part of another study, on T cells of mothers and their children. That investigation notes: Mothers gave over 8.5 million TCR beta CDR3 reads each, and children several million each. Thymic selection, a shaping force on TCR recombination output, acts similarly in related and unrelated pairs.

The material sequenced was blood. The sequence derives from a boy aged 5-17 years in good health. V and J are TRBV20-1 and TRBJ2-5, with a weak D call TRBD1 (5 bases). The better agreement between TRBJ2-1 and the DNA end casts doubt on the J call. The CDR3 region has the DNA TGCAGTGCTAGAGCCGTAGCAGGGATGAACAATGAGCAGTTCTTC. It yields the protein CSARAVAGMNNEQFF.